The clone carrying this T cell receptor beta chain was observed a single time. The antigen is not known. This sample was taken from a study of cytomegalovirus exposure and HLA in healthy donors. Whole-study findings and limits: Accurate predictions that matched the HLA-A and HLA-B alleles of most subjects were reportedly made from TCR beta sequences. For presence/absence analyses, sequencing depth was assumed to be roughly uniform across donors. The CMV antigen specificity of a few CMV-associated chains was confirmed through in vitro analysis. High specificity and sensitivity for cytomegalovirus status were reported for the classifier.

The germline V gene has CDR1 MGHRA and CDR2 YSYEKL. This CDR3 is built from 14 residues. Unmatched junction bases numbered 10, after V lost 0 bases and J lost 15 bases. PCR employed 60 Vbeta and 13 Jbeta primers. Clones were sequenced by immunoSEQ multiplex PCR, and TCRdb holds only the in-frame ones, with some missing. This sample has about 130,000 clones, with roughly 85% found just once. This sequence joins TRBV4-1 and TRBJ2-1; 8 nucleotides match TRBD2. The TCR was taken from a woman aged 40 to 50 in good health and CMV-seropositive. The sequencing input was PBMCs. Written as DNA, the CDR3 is TGCGCCAGCAGCCAAGATGTCCAGCGGGAGAGGCCGTTCTTC. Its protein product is CASSQDVQRERPFF.